The 20 T cell receptor beta chains listed next were all sequenced from one sample in a study of monozygotic twins with inflammatory bowel disease. TCRdb re-called the 5' RACE reads and catalogs CDR3 proteins one per entry, DNA excluded. The sample has approximately 330,000 distinct CDR3 sequences. Sequencing was done on a sample of blood. These receptors came from a human donor with ulcerative colitis or Crohn's disease, or a healthy co-twin of an affected twin (not recorded which).

The CDR3 sequence: CASQARHQGGSIATNEKLFF. This sequence joins TRBV27 and TRBJ1-4. CDR3 length: 20 amino acids. Germline CDR1 and CDR2: MNHEY and SMNVEV (reference sequence).

The rearrangement links TRBV12-3 or TRBV12-4 to TRBJ1-1. This CDR3 region has 12 residues. This CDR3 is CASSSWAAEAFF.

This sequence joins TRBV19 and TRBJ2-1. The CDR3 length is 14 residues. Germline CDR1 LNHDA, CDR2 SQIVND (reference sequence). The chain's CDR3 is CASSISVSYNEQFF.

The chain couples TRBV20-1 to TRBJ2-7; TCRdb calls TRBD1, which cannot be checked without DNA. This CDR3 comprises 13 residues. Germline assignment: CDR1 DFQATT and CDR2 SNEGSKA (reference sequence). The CDR3 region is CSASMGGGYEQYF.

V and J are TRBV25-1 and TRBJ1-1; no DNA is available, so the TRBD1 call from TCRdb remains unchecked. CDR3 size: 13 residues. Germline CDR1 reads MGHDK; CDR2 reads SYGVNS. CDR3: CASMKGGNTEAFF.

This chain's CDR3 is CASSLVSSGRSTDTQYF. The chain has TRBV5-1 and TRBJ2-3; there is no DNA to check the TCRdb D call of TRBD2. The CDR3 spans 17 residues. The V gene's germline CDR1 is SGHRS and CDR2 YFSETQ.

The V and J genes are TRBV2 and TRBJ2-2. There are 14 residues in the CDR3. Germline loops: CDR1 SNHLY, CDR2 FYNNEI. CDR3 region: CASKDRIVSGELFF.

The rearrangement uses TRBV20-1 and TRBJ2-7. Germline lookup yields CDR1 DFQATT and CDR2 SNEGSKA (reference sequence). The CDR3 is 15 residues long. CDR3 amino acids: CSARPRLATSYEQYF.

The chain links TRBV10-2 to TRBJ2-1. Looked up from germline, CDR1 is WSHSY and CDR2 is SAAADI. The CDR3 is 12 residues long. The chain's CDR3 is CASSEHYNEQFF.

The chain recombines TRBV28 with TRBJ1-4. Germline V gives CDR1 MDHEN, CDR2 SYDVKM. CDR3 length: 16 residues. CDR3 in amino acids: CASSLPNGGAGEKLFF.

This sequence joins TRBV9 and TRBJ2-1; TCRdb's D gene call, TRBD2, goes unchecked for lack of DNA. CDR1 and CDR2 from the germline V gene are SGDLS and YYNGEE. This CDR3 has 16 residues. The CDR3 sequence is CASSGHGTTRGNEQFF.

The V call is TRBV7-9, the J call TRBJ2-3; TCRdb reports TRBD2, a call that lacks DNA to check it against. Germline loops: CDR1 SEHNR, CDR2 FQNEAQ (reference sequence). This CDR3 contains 16 residues. This chain's CDR3 is CASSSREGRSTDTQYF.

V usage is TRBV28 and J usage is TRBJ1-1; TCRdb's assignment of TRBD1 cannot be checked, as there is no DNA. Germline-derived CDR1 and CDR2 are MDHEN and SYDVKM. This CDR3 has 17 residues. CDR3 loop: CASSLGRDRVRNTEAFF.

V usage is TRBV4-1 and J usage is TRBJ2-7; absent DNA, TCRdb's TRBD1 call cannot be checked. This CDR3 is 14 amino acids long. The V gene's germline CDR1 is MGHRA and CDR2 YSYEKL. CDR3: CASSPRTLSYEQYF.

The chain is built from TRBV27 and TRBJ2-2; TCRdb names TRBD1, which stays unverified in the absence of DNA. Germline V gene lookup returns CDR1 MNHEY and CDR2 SMNVEV (reference sequence). The CDR3 loop spans 16 amino acids. CDR3 sequence reads: CASSFTGTANTGELFF.

This chain connects TRBV9 to TRBJ2-6; with no DNA, the TCRdb D assignment of TRBD1 cannot be verified. The germline CDR1 and CDR2 sequences are SGDLS and YYNGEE. The CDR3 is 17 amino acids. The CDR3 spells CASSPRDRSSGANVLTF.

The chain links TRBV20-1 to TRBJ2-5; lacking DNA, the TRBD1 call made by TCRdb goes unchecked. The CDR3 extends over 13 amino acids. Germline-derived CDR1 and CDR2 are DFQATT and SNEGSKA (reference sequence). CDR3 in amino acids: CSARNRQKKTQYF.

The V and J genes are TRBV7-2 and TRBJ1-5. Germline V gene data show CDR1 as SGHTA and CDR2 as FQGNSA. The CDR3 is made up of 15 amino acids. CDR3: CASSFYSQGGQPQHF.

The rearrangement links TRBV18 to TRBJ1-1; TCRdb designates TRBD1, a call that cannot be tested without DNA. Looked up from germline, CDR1 is KGHSH and CDR2 is LQKENI. CDR3 size: 17 residues. CDR3 sequence: CASSPLGPGPGNTEAFF.

The chain links TRBV6-1 to TRBJ2-5; lacking DNA, the TRBD1 call made by TCRdb goes unchecked. CDR1 and CDR2 from the germline V gene are MNHNS and SASEGT. This CDR3 has 16 residues. This CDR3 reads CASSLRDRGLPETQYF.